Listed below are T cell receptor beta chains from one sample, sequenced in a study of STAT5B mutations in CD4+ large granular lymphocyte leukemia. Here immunoSEQ multiplex PCR was the method, and the copy in TCRdb shows in-frame clones only, minus some. The data show 31,000 or so clones, approximately 79% seen once. Material: CD4+ T cells from blood buffy coats. Receptors were obtained from a human donor in good health. Each CDR3 is given without its conserved first and last residue. Size values are once, few and many counts, or a class for expanded clones, and some rows have none.

clone size: -
V gene: TRBV7-6
J gene: TRBJ2-7
CDR3 protein: ASSLNEGPYEQY

clone size: -
V gene: TRBV18
J gene: TRBJ1-3
CDR3 protein: ASSPGTGSGNTIY

clone size: once
V gene: TRBV6-6
J gene: TRBJ1-4
CDR3 protein: ASSYGEKLF

clone size: -
V gene: TRBV11-2
J gene: TRBJ2-7
CDR3 protein: ASSFQTAPGGRSYEQY

clone size: -
V gene: TRBV9
J gene: TRBJ2-3
CDR3 protein: ASSVTGGETDTQY

clone size: few
V gene: TRBV4-1
J gene: TRBJ1-6
CDR3 protein: ASSQDRLNSPLH

clone size: -
V gene: TRBV29-1
J gene: TRBJ2-7
CDR3 protein: SVDGPGRGGEQY

clone size: -
V gene: TRBV6-5
J gene: TRBJ1-5
CDR3 protein: ASSYSGQGGQPQH

clone size: -
V gene: TRBV4-2
J gene: TRBJ2-3
CDR3 protein: ASSQDGWGTSGQTDTQY

clone size: -
V gene: TRBV6-6
J gene: TRBJ1-4
CDR3 protein: ASSLGQVDEKLF

clone size: -
V gene: TRBV7-2
J gene: TRBJ2-1
CDR3 protein: ASSSDSSSYNEQF

clone size: -
V gene: TRBV6-1
J gene: TRBJ2-7
CDR3 protein: ASSEYRTSGYEQY

clone size: few
V gene: TRBV5-1
J gene: TRBJ2-2
CDR3 protein: ASSSGGQGSFTGELF

clone size: -
V gene: TRBV5-1
J gene: TRBJ1-1
CDR3 protein: ASSSGVVGTEAF